These T cell receptor beta chains were read from a single sample in a study of T-cell memory formation after mild COVID-19. TCRdb used MiXCR to reprocess the 5' RACE reads, holding one entry per CDR3 protein. The sample lists some 320,000 distinct CDR3 sequences, roughly 15% seen once, with approximately 20% in the top ten. Material: PBMCs or a T cell subset sorted from them (not recorded which). The source of these receptors is a man aged 18 to 30 who had mild COVID-19 (a few samples of this study predate the infection). Cell type and time point are not known. Each CDR3 is given with its conserved first and last residue. A D gene is named only where the DNA matches it firmly. Size is stated for part of the rows, as once, few or many counts, or as a class when the clone is expanded.

TRBJ1-2	TRBV6-5	.	few	CASSYGLGWVNYGYTF	TGTGCCAGCAGTTACGGTTTGGGATGGGTTAACTATGGCTACACCTTC
TRBJ2-3	TRBV24-1	TRBD1	many	CATSDPGQGIDTQYF	TGTGCCACCAGTGATCCTGGACAGGGGATAGATACGCAGTATTTT
TRBJ1-1	TRBV5-1	.	.	CASSSGDPWNTEAFF	TGCGCCAGCAGCTCGGGGGACCCCTGGAACACTGAAGCTTTCTTT
TRBJ2-1	TRBV25-1	.	few	CASSEPERRNEQFF	TGTGCCAGCAGTGAACCAGAGCGCCGAAATGAGCAGTTCTTC
TRBJ2-3	TRBV7-2	TRBD2	few	CASSLVLAGGSTDTQYF	TGTGCCAGCAGCTTAGTCCTAGCGGGGGGGAGCACAGATACGCAGTATTTT
TRBJ1-2	TRBV7-2	.	few	CASSLQGMDYGYTF	TGTGCCAGCAGCTTACAGGGGATGGACTATGGCTACACCTTC
TRBJ2-5	TRBV7-2	.	few	CASSPRGRLQETQYF	TGTGCCAGCAGCCCCCGCGGACGGTTACAAGAGACCCAGTACTTC
TRBJ2-5	TRBV5-6	TRBD1	.	CASTGTVQETQYF	TGTGCCAGCACCGGGACAGTCCAAGAGACCCAGTACTTC
TRBJ2-4	TRBV28	TRBD1	few	CASSLPDRVGIQYF	TGTGCCAGCAGTTTACCGGACAGGGTCGGCATTCAGTACTTC
TRBJ2-2	TRBV6-6	.	few	CASSYRANTGELFF	TGTGCCAGCAGTTACCGCGCGAACACCGGGGAGCTGTTTTTT
TRBJ2-3	TRBV5-1	.	.	CASSLGTEITDTQYF	TGCGCCAGCAGCTTGGGGACAGAAATCACAGATACGCAGTATTTT
TRBJ2-5	TRBV2	.	.	CASYSVGGGETQYF	TGTGCCAGTTATAGCGTGGGAGGCGGAGAGACCCAGTACTTC
TRBJ1-1	TRBV7-2	.	few	CASSFLGVRNTEAFF	TGTGCCAGCAGCTTCCTGGGTGTTCGGAACACTGAAGCTTTCTTT
TRBJ1-1	TRBV7-2	.	.	CASSLAGQLGTEAFF	TGTGCCAGCAGCTTAGCCGGACAGCTTGGAACTGAAGCTTTCTTT
TRBJ2-7	TRBV6-5	.	.	CASSYGGPSYEQYF	TGTGCCAGCAGTTACGGCGGACCCTCCTACGAGCAGTACTTC
TRBJ2-1	TRBV6-6	.	.	CASSRFKPGPPNNEQFF	TGTGCCAGCAGTCGCTTTAAACCGGGACCTCCCAACAATGAGCAGTTCTTC
TRBJ2-5	TRBV4-1	.	many	CASSQEGEETQYF	TGCGCCAGCAGCCAAGAAGGGGAGGAGACCCAGTACTTC
TRBJ2-1	TRBV5-4	TRBD2	few	CASSLAGLYSYNEQFF	TGTGCCAGCAGCCTAGCGGGACTTTACTCCTACAATGAGCAGTTCTTC
TRBJ2-1	TRBV27	.	few	CASRDPYNEQFF	TGTGCCAGCAGGGATCCGTACAATGAGCAGTTCTTC
TRBJ2-4	TRBV7-2	.	few	CASSLPSHVAKNIQYF	TGTGCCAGCAGCTTGCCCTCGCACGTAGCCAAAAACATTCAGTACTTC
TRBJ2-7	TRBV5-5	.	.	CASTLWGMDEQYF	TGTGCCAGCACCCTTTGGGGAATGGACGAGCAGTACTTC
TRBJ2-5	TRBV29-1	.	few	CSVGPRDSNGETQYF	TGCAGCGTTGGCCCCCGGGACTCCAATGGGGAGACCCAGTACTTC
TRBJ1-2	TRBV5-4	.	.	CASSPARGANGYTF	TGTGCCAGCAGCCCGGCACGGGGGGCAAATGGCTACACCTTC
TRBJ2-5	TRBV6-2/TRBV6-3	.	few	CASSWGKETQYF	TGTGCCAGCAGTTGGGGTAAAGAGACCCAGTACTTC
TRBJ2-7	TRBV6-2/TRBV6-3	.	.	CASSYSSDGASRAYEQYF	TGTGCCAGCAGTTACTCTTCGGACGGAGCCTCGCGCGCCTACGAGCAGTACTTC
TRBJ1-1	TRBV9	.	few	CASSVEGNTEAFF	TGTGCCAGCAGCGTTGAAGGGAACACTGAAGCTTTCTTT
TRBJ2-5	TRBV10-1	TRBD2	few	CASSEKRGVQETQYF	TGCGCCAGCAGTGAGAAGCGGGGGGTCCAAGAGACCCAGTACTTC
TRBJ2-2	TRBV7-9	TRBD1	few	CASSQFGPGGTGELFF	TGTGCCAGCAGCCAATTTGGGCCAGGGGGCACCGGGGAGCTGTTTTTT
TRBJ1-1	TRBV18	.	many	CASSSQANTEAFF	TGTGCCAGCAGCTCGCAGGCTAACACTGAAGCTTTCTTT
TRBJ1-4	TRBV7-9	.	.	CASSLAGPGLFF	TGTGCCAGCAGCTTAGCAGGGCCTGGACTGTTTTTT
TRBJ2-2	TRBV5-1	TRBD1	.	CASSLGRDRGLLSTGELFF	TGCGCCAGCAGCTTGGGCCGGGACAGGGGGCTGCTTAGCACCGGGGAGCTGTTTTTT
TRBJ1-5	TRBV21-1	.	.	CASTKTQESHQPQHF	TGTGCCAGCACCAAGACGCAGGAGAGCCATCAGCCCCAGCATTTT
TRBJ1-4	TRBV12-3/TRBV12-4	.	.	CASSLDGARHEKLFF	TGTGCCAGCAGTTTAGACGGCGCCAGGCATGAAAAACTGTTTTTT
TRBJ2-5	TRBV3-1	.	.	CASSRPHQYQETQYF	TGTGCCAGCAGCCGCCCTCATCAGTACCAAGAGACCCAGTACTTC
TRBJ1-2	TRBV6-6	.	.	CASSPGTTNYGYTF	TGTGCCAGCAGTCCCGGGACAACTAACTATGGCTACACCTTC
TRBJ2-3	TRBV5-4	TRBD2	.	CASSPWEGADTQYF	TGTGCCAGCAGCCCCTGGGAGGGTGCAGATACGCAGTATTTT
TRBJ2-3	TRBV5-4	.	few	CASSFAEKGADTQYF	TGTGCCAGCAGCTTCGCCGAGAAGGGGGCAGATACGCAGTATTTT
TRBJ2-3	TRBV4-2	TRBD2	many	CASSQDSSGGAGDTQYF	TGTGCCAGCAGCCAAGATTCAAGCGGGGGGGCTGGAGATACGCAGTATTTT
TRBJ2-3	TRBV20-1	.	.	CSASSSATSSTDTQYF	TGCAGTGCCAGCTCTAGCGCCACGTCTAGCACAGATACGCAGTATTTT
TRBJ2-3	TRBV9	.	.	CASSPPTSNGLAVTQYF	TGTGCCAGCAGCCCCCCGACTAGTAATGGGTTGGCGGTTACGCAGTATTTT
TRBJ2-3	TRBV5-1	.	few	CASSLAPKSTDTQYF	TGCGCCAGCAGCTTGGCTCCAAAATCCACAGATACGCAGTATTTT
TRBJ2-2	TRBV6-1	.	.	CASSEAPLVGEELFF	TGTGCCAGCAGTGAAGCCCCCCTTGTGGGAGAGGAGCTGTTTTTT